The rows below give T cell receptor beta chains drawn from one sample of a study of cytomegalovirus exposure and HLA in healthy donors. Sequenced by immunoSEQ multiplex PCR; TCRdb stores in-frame clones only, minus some. The sample yields under 250,000 clones, 70% to 90% seen once. The sequenced sample was PBMCs. Receptors were obtained from a woman between 18 and 29 years old in good health and CMV-seronegative. The conserved cysteine and the conserved F or W are not part of the CDR3 here. Clone size appears in some rows only: once, few, many, or a class for an expanded clone.

clone_size v_call cdr3_aa
NA TRBV7-2 ASSLAAGTSGSTDTQY
few TRBV30 AWSVGGPQH
once TRBV6-1 ASRVNSGNTIY
NA TRBV11-2 ASSLGQGRTTGELF
few TRBV6-5 ASSSQAGEKLF
NA TRBV7-9 ASSLQSSGGETQY
NA TRBV7-9 ASSLGGEIYGYT
NA TRBV6-5 ASRQDRPRNEQF
NA TRBV27 ASSSWGRGGYT
few TRBV11-2 ASSYRGNEQF
NA TRBV6-5 ASSYSREGYYGYT
NA TRBV5-6 ASSLKHYEQY
NA TRBV7-9 ASSRGQGRNQPQH
NA TRBV19 ASSIYSGPNQPQH
NA TRBV5-1 ASSFPTGGLSGSAGELF
NA TRBV6-6 ASSYVRTGSYEQY
NA TRBV30 AWSVERGAF
NA TRBV6-5 ASRQSDTQY
NA TRBV5-4 ASSLEMGGNKYNEQF
NA TRBV5-1 ASSPGPAIYEQY
NA TRBV9 ASSVDAAIQETQY
NA TRBV6-1 ASRRQGGTNEKLF
NA TRBV6-1 ASRLRGGNQPQH
NA TRBV9 ASSSRDKTYEQY
NA TRBV7-3 ASSDQAVGGELF
NA TRBV7-3 ASSPTGQGAANYGYT
NA TRBV27 ASSATTVPTGPNEKLF
many TRBV18 ASSPRQGTYEQY
NA TRBV11-2 ASSLGIASGRYNEQF
NA TRBV9 ASSVRREASTDTQY
NA TRBV27 ASSPPARQGRFLTDTQY
NA TRBV9 ASSSPTTQY
NA TRBV4-1 ASSQDLDRSLYGYT
NA TRBV10-3 ATEGQSNTEAF
NA TRBV7-9 ASSSKGAHYGYT
NA TRBV7-9 ASSSWDKAYEQY